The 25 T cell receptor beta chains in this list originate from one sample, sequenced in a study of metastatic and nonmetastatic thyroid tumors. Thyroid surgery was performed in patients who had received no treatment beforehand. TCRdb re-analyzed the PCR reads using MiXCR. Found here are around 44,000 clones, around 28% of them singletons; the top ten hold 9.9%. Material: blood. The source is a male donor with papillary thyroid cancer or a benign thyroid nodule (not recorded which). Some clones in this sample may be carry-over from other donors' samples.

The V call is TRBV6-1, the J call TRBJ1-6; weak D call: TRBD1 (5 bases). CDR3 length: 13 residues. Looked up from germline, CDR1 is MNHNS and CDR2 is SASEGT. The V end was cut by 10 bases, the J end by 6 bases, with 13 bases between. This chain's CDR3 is CATTQGLNSPLHF. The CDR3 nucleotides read TGTGCCACCACCCAGGGTCTTAATTCACCCCTCCACTTT.

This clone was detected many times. The CDR3 here is CSARPPRQSFPFAGTEAFF. The CDR3 DNA reads as TGCAGTGCTAGACCCCCTCGACAGTCGTTCCCTTTCGCCGGCACTGAAGCTTTCTTT. The chain couples TRBV20-1 to TRBJ1-1, with a weak D call TRBD1 (5 bases). Trimming stripped 2 bases from V and 4 bases from J, with 29 bases between. The CDR3 runs to 19 residues. In germline, CDR1 is DFQATT, CDR2 SNEGSKA (reference sequence).

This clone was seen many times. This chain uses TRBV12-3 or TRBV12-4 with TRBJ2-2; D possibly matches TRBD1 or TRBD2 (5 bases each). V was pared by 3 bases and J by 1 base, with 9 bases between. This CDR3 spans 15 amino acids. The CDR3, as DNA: TGTGCCAGCAGTTTGTGGGGGAAGAACACCGGGGAGCTGTTTTTT. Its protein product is CASSLWGKNTGELFF.

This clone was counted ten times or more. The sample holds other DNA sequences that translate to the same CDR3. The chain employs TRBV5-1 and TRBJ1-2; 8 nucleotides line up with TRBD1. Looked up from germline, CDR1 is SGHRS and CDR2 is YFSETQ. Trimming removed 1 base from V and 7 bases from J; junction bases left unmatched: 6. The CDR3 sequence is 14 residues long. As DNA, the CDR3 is TGCGCCAGCAGCTTGTGGCAGGGGGCCGGTGGCTACACCTTC. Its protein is CASSLWQGAGGYTF.

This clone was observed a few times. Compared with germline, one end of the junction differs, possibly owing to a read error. Written as DNA, the CDR3 is TGTGCCAGCACCAGCCTCCTGTTGGCCAACTATTGCTACACCTTC. It is translated as CASTSLLLANYCYTF. This rearrangement joins TRBV6-1 to TRBJ1-2, with D hard to call. This CDR3 has 15 amino acids. CDR1 and CDR2 from the germline V gene are MNHNS and SASEGT.

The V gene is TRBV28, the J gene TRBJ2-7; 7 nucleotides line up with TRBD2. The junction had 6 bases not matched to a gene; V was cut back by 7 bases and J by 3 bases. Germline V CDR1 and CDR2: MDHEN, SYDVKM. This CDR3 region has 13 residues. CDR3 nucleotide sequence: TGTGCCAGCACGACGGTAGCGGGCTACGAGCAGTACTTC. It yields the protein CASTTVAGYEQYF.

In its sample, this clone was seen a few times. CDR3 protein: CASGKDTGGNSPLHF. CDR3 bases: TGTGCCAGCGGAAAAGATACAGGGGGTAATTCACCCCTCCACTTT. The V gene is TRBV6-1, the J gene TRBJ1-6, with 8 bases fitting TRBD1. V was clipped by 8 bases and J by 6 bases; unmatched bases: 9. This CDR3 has 15 residues. From germline, CDR1 is MNHNS and CDR2 SASEGT.

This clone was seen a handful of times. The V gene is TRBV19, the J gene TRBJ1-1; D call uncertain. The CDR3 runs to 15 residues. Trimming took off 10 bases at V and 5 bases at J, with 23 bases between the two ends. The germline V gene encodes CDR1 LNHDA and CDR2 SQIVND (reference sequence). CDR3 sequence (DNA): TGTGCCATTACAGTGGTCTGGGGAGTTGGGACTGAAGCTTTCTTT. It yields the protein CAITVVWGVGTEAFF.

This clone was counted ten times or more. The CDR3 loop reads CASKQGGSQPQHF. CDR3 in DNA: TGTGCCAGTAAACAGGGGGGAAGCCAGCCCCAGCATTTT. The rearrangement joins TRBV28 to TRBJ1-5; 8 bases fit TRBD1. Germline assignment: CDR1 MDHEN and CDR2 SYDVKM. V gave up 9 bases and J gave up 7 bases; unmatched junction bases: 8. The CDR3 spans 13 residues.

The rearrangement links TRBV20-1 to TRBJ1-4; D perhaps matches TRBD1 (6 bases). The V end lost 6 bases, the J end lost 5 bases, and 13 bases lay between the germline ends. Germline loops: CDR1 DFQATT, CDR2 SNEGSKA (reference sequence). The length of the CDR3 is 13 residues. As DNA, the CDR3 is TGCAGTGCAGAGGGGGGAACGAATGAAAAACTGTTTTTT. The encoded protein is CSAEGGTNEKLFF.

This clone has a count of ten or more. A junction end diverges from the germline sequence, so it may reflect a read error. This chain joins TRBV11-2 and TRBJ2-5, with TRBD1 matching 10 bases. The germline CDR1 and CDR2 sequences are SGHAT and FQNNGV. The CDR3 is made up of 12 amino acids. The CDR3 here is CASSLGQGAGSF. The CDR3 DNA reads TGTGCCAGCAGCTTAGGACAGGGGGCAGGCAGCTTC.

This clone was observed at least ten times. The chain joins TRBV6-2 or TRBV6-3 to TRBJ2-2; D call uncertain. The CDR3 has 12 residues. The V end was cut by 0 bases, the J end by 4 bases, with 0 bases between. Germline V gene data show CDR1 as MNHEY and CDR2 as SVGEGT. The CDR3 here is CASSYSTGELFF. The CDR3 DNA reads TGTGCCAGCAGTTACTCCACCGGGGAGCTGTTTTTT.

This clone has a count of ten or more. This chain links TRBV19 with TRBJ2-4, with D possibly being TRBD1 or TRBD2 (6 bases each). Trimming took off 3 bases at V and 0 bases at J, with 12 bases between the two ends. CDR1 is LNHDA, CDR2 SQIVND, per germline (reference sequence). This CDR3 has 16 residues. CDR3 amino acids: CASSIWGAGAKNIQYF. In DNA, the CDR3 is TGTGCCAGTAGTATCTGGGGGGCAGGAGCCAAAAACATTCAGTACTTC.

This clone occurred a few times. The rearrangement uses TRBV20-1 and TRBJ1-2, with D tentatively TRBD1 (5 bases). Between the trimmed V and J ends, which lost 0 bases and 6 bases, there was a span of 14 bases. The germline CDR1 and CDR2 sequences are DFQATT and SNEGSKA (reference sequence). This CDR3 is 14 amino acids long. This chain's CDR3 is CSARDDSSEDGYTF. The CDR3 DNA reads TGCAGTGCTAGAGATGACAGTTCTGAAGATGGCTACACCTTC.

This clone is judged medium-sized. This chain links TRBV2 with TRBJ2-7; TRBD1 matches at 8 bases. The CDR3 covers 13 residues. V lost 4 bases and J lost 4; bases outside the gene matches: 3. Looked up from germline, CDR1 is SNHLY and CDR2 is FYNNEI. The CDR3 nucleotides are TGTGCCAGCAGTGGGGACAGGATTTACGAGCAGTACTTC. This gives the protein CASSGDRIYEQYF.

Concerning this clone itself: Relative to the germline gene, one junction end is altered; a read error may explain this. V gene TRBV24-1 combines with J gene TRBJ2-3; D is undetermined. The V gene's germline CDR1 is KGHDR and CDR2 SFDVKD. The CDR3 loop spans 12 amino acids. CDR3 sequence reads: CAPSMGSDTQSF. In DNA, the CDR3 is TGTGCCCCCAGTATGGGGTCAGATACGCAGTCTTTT.

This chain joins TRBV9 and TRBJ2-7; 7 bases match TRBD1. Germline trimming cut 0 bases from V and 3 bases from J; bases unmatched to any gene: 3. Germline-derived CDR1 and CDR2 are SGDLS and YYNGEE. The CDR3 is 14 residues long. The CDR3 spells CASSVEGQDYEQYF. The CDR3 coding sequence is TGTGCCAGCAGCGTAGAAGGACAGGACTACGAGCAGTACTTC.

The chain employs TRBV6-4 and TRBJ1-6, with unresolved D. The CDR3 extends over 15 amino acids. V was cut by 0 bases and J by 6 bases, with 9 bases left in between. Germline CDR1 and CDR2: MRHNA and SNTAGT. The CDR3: CASSDSTWCNSPLHF. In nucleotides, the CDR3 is TGTGCCAGCAGTGACTCGACATGGTGTAATTCACCCCTCCACTTT.

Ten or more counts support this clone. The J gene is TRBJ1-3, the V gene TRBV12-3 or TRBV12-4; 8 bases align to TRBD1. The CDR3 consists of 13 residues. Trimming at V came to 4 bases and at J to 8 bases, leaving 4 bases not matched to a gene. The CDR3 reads CASSSGGADTIYF. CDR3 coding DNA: TGTGCCAGCAGTTCAGGGGGCGCAGACACCATATATTTT.

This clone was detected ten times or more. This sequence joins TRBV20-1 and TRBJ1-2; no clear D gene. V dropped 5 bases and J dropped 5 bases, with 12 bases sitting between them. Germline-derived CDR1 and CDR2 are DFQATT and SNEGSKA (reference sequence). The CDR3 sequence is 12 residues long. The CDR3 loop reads CSAPRTGYGYTF. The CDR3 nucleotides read TGCAGTGCTCCTCGGACGGGGTATGGCTACACCTTC.

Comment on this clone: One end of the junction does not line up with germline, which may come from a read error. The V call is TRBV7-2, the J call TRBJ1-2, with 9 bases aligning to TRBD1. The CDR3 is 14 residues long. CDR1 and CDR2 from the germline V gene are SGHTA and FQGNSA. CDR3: CASSLDRGPYVYTF. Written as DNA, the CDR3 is TGTGCCAGCAGCTTAGACAGGGGGCCCTATGTCTACACCTTC. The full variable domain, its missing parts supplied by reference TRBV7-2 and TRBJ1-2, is GAGVSQSPSNKVTEKGKDVELRCDPISGHTALYWYRQSLGQGLEFLIYFQGNSAPDKSGLPSDRFSAERTGGSVSTLTIQRTQQEDSAVYLCASSLDRGPYVYTFGSGTRLTVV.

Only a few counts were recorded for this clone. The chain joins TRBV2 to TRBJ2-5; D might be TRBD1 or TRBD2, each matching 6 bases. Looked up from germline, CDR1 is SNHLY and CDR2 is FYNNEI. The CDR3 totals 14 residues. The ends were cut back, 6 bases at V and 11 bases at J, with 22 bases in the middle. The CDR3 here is CASSGDAGQEKQYF. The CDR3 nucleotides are TGTGCCAGCAGCGGAGACGCGGGACAAGAGAAACAGTACTTC.

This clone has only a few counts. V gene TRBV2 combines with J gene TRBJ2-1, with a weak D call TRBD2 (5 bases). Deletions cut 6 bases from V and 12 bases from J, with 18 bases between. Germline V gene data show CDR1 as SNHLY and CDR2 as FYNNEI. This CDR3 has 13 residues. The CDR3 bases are TGTGCCAGCAGCCCCCGGGGTGGAGACCGGCAGTTCTTC. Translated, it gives CASSPRGGDRQFF.

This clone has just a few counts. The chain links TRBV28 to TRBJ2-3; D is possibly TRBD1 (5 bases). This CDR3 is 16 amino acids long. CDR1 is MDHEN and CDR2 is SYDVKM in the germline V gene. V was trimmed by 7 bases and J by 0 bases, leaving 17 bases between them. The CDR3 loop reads CASMARGGASTDTQYF. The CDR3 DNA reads TGTGCCAGCATGGCCCGTGGTGGGGCGAGCACAGATACGCAGTATTTT.

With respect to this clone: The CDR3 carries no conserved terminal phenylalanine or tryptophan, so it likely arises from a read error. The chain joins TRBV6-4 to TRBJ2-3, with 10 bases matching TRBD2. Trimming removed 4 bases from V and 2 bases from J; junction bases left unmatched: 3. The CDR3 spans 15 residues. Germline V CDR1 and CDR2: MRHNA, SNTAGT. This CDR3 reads CASSASGGATDTQYL. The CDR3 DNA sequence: TGTGCCAGCAGTGCTAGCGGGGGTGCCACAGATACGCAGTATCTT.